Sequencing of this TCR beta chain was carried out in a study of siplizumab effects on memory and regulatory T cells. Using immunoSEQ multiplex PCR, the repertoire was profiled, and TCRdb retains in-frame clones only, with some absent. This table holds about 50,000 clones, around 98% found once. Trimming pared 2 bases from V and 2 bases from J, leaving 11 bases between. Germline V lookup: CDR1 LGHNA, CDR2 YSLEER. The CDR3 extends over 15 amino acids. The sample consisted of naive CD8+ T cells sorted from blood. The sequence was obtained from a human donor in good health. The gene calls are TRBV4-3 and TRBJ2-3; the D is unclear. The CDR3 spells CASSQTPTFTDTQYF. CDR3 nucleotide sequence: TGCGCCAGCAGCCAAACCCCAACCTTCACAGATACGCAGTATTTT.